The 2 T cell receptor beta chains presented below share a single source sample, sequenced in a study of OX40 agonist ivuxolimab in advanced cancers. The receptor library was made with the immunoSEQ multiplex PCR assay. The table was pulled from immuneACCESS by TCRdb, which kept in-frame rearrangements only. Such tables lose some clones; where checked, under half of the loss comes from unresolved V genes, and the rest has no known cause. A total of tens of thousands of clones appear in this sample, under 90% of them only once. The ten top clones hold roughly 1.5% of the sample. The sequences come from CD4+ or CD8+ T cells sorted from blood, collected in a trial of the OX40 agonist ivuxolimab. These receptors were collected from an adult with an advanced solid tumor such as melanoma, head and neck, liver or kidney cancer.

The chain combines TRBV6-5 with TRBJ1-2; possibly TRBD1 for D (6 bases). The germline V gene has CDR1 MNHEY and CDR2 SVGAGI. Between the trimmed V and J ends, which lost 2 bases and 4 bases, there was a span of 17 bases. CDR3 length: 16 amino acids. The CDR3 region is CASSYHTGEGGYGYTF. The CDR3 DNA reads as TGTGCCAGCAGTTACCACACTGGAGAGGGGGGCTATGGCTACACCTTC.

The chain employs TRBV7-8 and TRBJ1-1; the D is unclear. The CDR3 is made up of 14 amino acids. Per the germline V gene, CDR1 is SGHVS and CDR2 is FQNEAQ. Trimming removed 2 bases from V and 2 bases from J, with 9 bases in between. CDR3 DNA: TGTGCCAGCAGCTTACTGGGGAGAAACACTGAAGCTTTCTTT. Translating gives CASSLLGRNTEAFF.